This T cell receptor (beta chain) was captured by sequencing in a study of CD4 T cell repertoires in COVID-19. Per germline, CDR1 MNHEY and CDR2 SMNVEV (reference sequence). V shed 3 bases and J 14 bases; nucleotides not matched to a gene: 3. The CDR3 runs to 11 residues. These memory T cells were uncultured and sequenced directly after ex vivo isolation. The assay was immunoSEQ multiplex PCR, and TCRdb's table has in-frame clones only and misses some. The sample records tens of thousands of clones, roughly 91% being singletons. Sequencing was performed on central memory CD4+ T cells from blood, taken before the COVID-19 pandemic. V gene TRBV27 combines with J gene TRBJ1-1; TRBD1 matches 10 bases. This TCR was sampled from a human donor who had COVID-19. The chain's CDR3 is CASSLGTGVFF. DNA of the CDR3: TGTGCCAGCAGTTTGGGGACAGGGGTCTTCTTT.